This TCR beta chain emerged from a study of cytomegalovirus exposure and HLA in healthy donors (dated by TCRdb to about 2017). With respect to the entire study: According to a later analysis, one platform produced both the roughly 130 validation repertoires and the approximately 600 repertoires of the first cohort. The study was designed to test whether signatures of past pathogen exposure could be identified by cataloging public T cell receptors. In addition to the first cohort of roughly 670 subjects, a separate validation cohort of approximately 130 different subjects was used. To predict cytomegalovirus infection status, the study brought together high-throughput TCR immunosequencing, statistical association of individual TCRs with disease status, and machine learning.

From V the trimming removes 4 bases and from J it removes 6 bases, while the gene matches leave 15 bases of the junction unaccounted for. The germline V gene supplies CDR1 MGHRA and CDR2 YSYEKL. Its CDR3 holds 18 amino acids, cysteine through phenylalanine. The entry retains the CDR3 DNA only, 54 bases that are in frame from base 1. With regard to this clone: Which antigen it targets is not known. The input lacks base qualities; no much larger clone sits a single base away.

The donors were included in the validation cohort of 130 or so subjects, a group kept apart from the 666-subject first cohort. The investigation overall reported the following: It was suggested by the authors that the approach could potentially be generalized to other disease states and immunological phenotypes. Most TCR sequences were observed very rarely across donors, whereas some public TCRs were present in many individuals. A later analysis found that TCRs clustered in the first cohort also tended to co-occur in the 100 to 150 validation repertoires, with approximately 94% of cluster scores above 0. In vitro tests confirmed that a few of the cytomegalovirus-associated TCR beta chains recognize cytomegalovirus antigens. A total of around 150 TCR beta chains were listed by the study as associated with cytomegalovirus. The classifier was reported to diagnose cytomegalovirus status with high specificity and sensitivity in both the original cohort and the validation cohort. A later analysis lacked HLA typing for the validation cohort, so it scored co-occurrence in that cohort across all 110 or so repertoires.

The library came from the immunoSEQ multiplex PCR assay. The authors' analysis ran thus. A statistical classification framework was built to diagnose cytomegalovirus status from the catalog of TCR beta chain sequences. As stored in TCRdb, this immuneACCESS dataset retains in-frame rearrangements with V and J assigned. A fraction of the clones does not appear; measured against another copy, unresolved V genes explain less than half of the discrepancy, and the remainder lacks a known reason. V, J and clone size were drawn from that table, and D and trimming were deduced from the DNA. The sample table lists roughly 300,000 clones, about nine tenths of them with a count of one. Clones ranked in the top ten supply 0.95% to 1.5% of the sample.

The rearranged chain carries TRBV4-1 and TRBJ1-2, with 12 bases matching TRBD1. This clonotype was sampled from a woman aged 25 to 39 in good health and CMV-seropositive. The specimen was PBMCs. The DNA reads as follows: TGCGCCAGCAGCCGACTGAGAGGGGGGACAGGGGGCCTTGATGGCTACACCTTC. It is translated as CASSRLRGGTGGLDGYTF.